A selection of T cell receptor beta chains follows, all from one sample in a study of control samples from healthy donors and cancer patients. Sequenced by immunoSEQ multiplex PCR; TCRdb stores in-frame clones only, minus some. This repertoire shows 150,000 to 200,000 clones, roughly 94% found once; its top ten account for 7.5% to 8.5%. The specimen was blood. These receptors all come from a woman in her thirties or forties in good health. CDR3s include the opening cysteine and the closing phenylalanine or tryptophan. The D gene is left open where the match is weak. Clone size is given for some rows only: seen once, a few or many times, or a class if the clone is expanded.

V: TRBV3-1/TRBV3-2
size: .
J: TRBJ2-4
D: .
CDR3: CASSQETQGTKNIQYF
DNA: TGTGCCAGCAGCCAAGAAACGCAGGGAACCAAAAACATTCAGTACTTC

V: TRBV11-2
size: .
J: TRBJ1-4
D: .
CDR3: CASSGRFYDEKLFF
DNA: TGTGCCAGCAGCGGCAGGTTCTATGATGAAAAACTGTTTTTT

V: TRBV9
size: .
J: TRBJ2-1
D: TRBD2
CDR3: CASSVVGTRRIHEQFF
DNA: TGTGCCAGCAGCGTAGTCGGGACTAGGAGGATACATGAGCAGTTCTTC

V: TRBV5-1
size: .
J: TRBJ2-1
D: TRBD2
CDR3: CASSRRLAGGASSYNEQFF
DNA: TGCGCCAGCAGCCGCCGACTAGCGGGGGGCGCAAGCTCCTACAATGAGCAGTTCTTC

V: TRBV20-1
size: .
J: TRBJ1-4
D: .
CDR3: CSASDGGEMVRKLFF
DNA: TGCAGTGCTAGTGACGGGGGCGAAATGGTGAGGAAACTGTTTTTT

V: TRBV4-3
size: once
J: TRBJ2-1
D: TRBD2
CDR3: CASSHGAGASNEQFF
DNA: TGCGCCAGCAGCCACGGAGCGGGAGCCTCAAATGAGCAGTTCTTC

V: TRBV7-9
size: .
J: TRBJ2-5
D: TRBD1
CDR3: CASSRGTDQETQYF
DNA: TGTGCCAGCAGCCGAGGGACAGACCAAGAGACCCAGTACTTC

V: TRBV10-2
size: .
J: TRBJ1-2
D: TRBD1
CDR3: CASRDSGTGDYGYTF
DNA: TGCGCCAGCAGGGATAGCGGGACAGGTGACTATGGCTACACCTTC

V: TRBV2
size: .
J: TRBJ1-2
D: .
CDR3: CASSEGYGYTF
DNA: TGTGCCAGCAGTGAAGGGTATGGCTACACCTTC

V: TRBV7-2
size: .
J: TRBJ2-2
D: .
CDR3: CASSSRLPSVGELFF
DNA: TGTGCCAGCAGCTCCAGACTCCCTAGCGTCGGGGAGCTGTTTTTT

V: TRBV7-2
size: .
J: TRBJ2-3
D: TRBD2
CDR3: CASSLGAGGHTDTQYF
DNA: TGTGCCAGCAGCTTAGGTGCGGGAGGGCACACAGATACGCAGTATTTT

V: TRBV29-1
size: .
J: TRBJ2-7
D: .
CDR3: CSVEETAPYEQYF
DNA: TGCAGCGTTGAAGAGACGGCACCCTACGAGCAGTACTTC

V: TRBV5-1
size: .
J: TRBJ1-5
D: .
CDR3: CASSLGGDSNQPQHF
DNA: TGCGCCAGCAGCTTGGGAGGGGATAGCAATCAGCCCCAGCATTTT

V: TRBV10-3
size: .
J: TRBJ2-7
D: .
CDR3: CAISDPDGTNYEQYF
DNA: TGTGCCATCAGTGACCCGGACGGAACAAATTACGAGCAGTACTTC

V: TRBV18
size: .
J: TRBJ2-7
D: .
CDR3: CASSLQLDSDEQYF
DNA: TGTGCCAGCTCACTTCAGCTGGATAGCGACGAGCAGTACTTC

V: TRBV3-1/TRBV3-2
size: .
J: TRBJ2-5
D: .
CDR3: CASSQELGGVETQYF
DNA: TGTGCCAGCAGCCAAGAGCTTGGCGGGGTGGAGACCCAGTACTTC

V: TRBV12-3/TRBV12-4
size: .
J: TRBJ2-7
D: .
CDR3: CASSLDNSYEQYF
DNA: TGTGCCAGCAGTTTGGACAACTCCTACGAGCAGTACTTC

V: TRBV6-4
size: .
J: TRBJ2-2
D: .
CDR3: CASSAERGTGELFF
DNA: TGTGCCAGCAGTGCCGAGAGGGGTACCGGGGAGCTGTTTTTT

V: TRBV30
size: few
J: TRBJ1-2
D: .
CDR3: CAWRDFSYTF
DNA: TGTGCCTGGAGGGACTTCAGCTACACCTTC

V: TRBV15
size: .
J: TRBJ2-7
D: .
CDR3: CATSRVGNEQYF
DNA: TGTGCCACCAGCAGAGTGGGGAACGAGCAGTACTTC

V: TRBV3-1/TRBV3-2
size: once
J: TRBJ1-2
D: .
CDR3: CASSQGGWGNNYGYTF
DNA: TGTGCCAGCAGCCAAGGTGGTTGGGGGAACAACTATGGCTACACCTTC

V: TRBV15
size: .
J: TRBJ1-2
D: .
CDR3: CATSIGRRLNGYTF
DNA: TGTGCCACCAGCATTGGGAGGAGGCTAAATGGCTACACCTTC

V: TRBV7-2
size: .
J: TRBJ2-7
D: TRBD1
CDR3: CASRIPGQGFHEQYF
DNA: TGTGCCAGCAGGATACCGGGACAGGGGTTCCACGAGCAGTACTTC

V: TRBV7-8
size: few
J: TRBJ2-7
D: TRBD2
CDR3: CASSGQTSGGTYEQYF
DNA: TGTGCCAGCAGCGGGCAGACTAGCGGGGGAACCTACGAGCAGTACTTC

V: TRBV19
size: .
J: TRBJ1-6
D: .
CDR3: CASRASGTNNSPLHF
DNA: TGTGCCAGTAGGGCCTCCGGGACGAATAATTCACCCCTCCACTTT

V: TRBV2
size: .
J: TRBJ1-1
D: .
CDR3: CASSEYGEEGSTEAFF
DNA: TGTGCCAGCAGTGAGTACGGAGAGGAAGGGAGCACTGAAGCTTTCTTT

V: TRBV9
size: .
J: TRBJ2-3
D: .
CDR3: CASSVQVTDTQYF
DNA: TGTGCCAGCAGCGTGCAGGTCACAGATACGCAGTATTTT

V: TRBV3-1/TRBV3-2
size: .
J: TRBJ2-6
D: .
CDR3: CASSLGGYSGANVLTF
DNA: TGTGCCAGCAGCCTAGGGGGGTACTCTGGGGCCAACGTCCTGACTTTC

V: TRBV5-6
size: .
J: TRBJ2-3
D: .
CDR3: CASSFGTQGGDTQYF
DNA: TGTGCCAGCAGCTTCGGGACTCAAGGTGGAGATACGCAGTATTTT

V: TRBV7-2
size: .
J: TRBJ2-5
D: .
CDR3: CASSLASGFQETQYF
DNA: TGTGCCAGCAGCTTAGCTTCAGGGTTCCAAGAGACCCAGTACTTC

V: TRBV9
size: .
J: TRBJ2-5
D: TRBD2
CDR3: CASSPRGEGLGETQYF
DNA: TGTGCCAGCAGCCCGCGAGGGGAGGGGTTAGGAGAGACCCAGTACTTC

V: TRBV2
size: .
J: TRBJ1-2
D: .
CDR3: CASGGEDTFYGYTF
DNA: TGTGCCAGCGGAGGAGAAGACACTTTTTATGGCTACACCTTC

V: TRBV3-1/TRBV3-2
size: .
J: TRBJ2-5
D: TRBD2
CDR3: CASSRCGGDQETQYF
DNA: TGTGCCAGCAGTCGATGCGGGGGGGATCAAGAGACCCAGTACTTC

V: TRBV9
size: .
J: TRBJ2-7
D: TRBD2
CDR3: CASSGGLAGSEQYF
DNA: TGTGCCAGCAGCGGAGGACTAGCGGGATCCGAGCAGTACTTC

V: TRBV9
size: .
J: TRBJ1-5
D: .
CDR3: CASSAGTEYSNQPQHF
DNA: TGTGCCAGCAGCGCCGGGACGGAATATAGCAATCAGCCCCAGCATTTT

V: TRBV6-2/TRBV6-3
size: .
J: TRBJ2-1
D: TRBD2
CDR3: CASSYSGGFGEQFF
DNA: TGTGCCAGCAGTTACTCGGGAGGGTTCGGTGAGCAGTTCTTC

V: TRBV25-1
size: .
J: TRBJ1-4
D: .
CDR3: CASSDKVKGRTNEKLFF
DNA: TGTGCCAGCAGTGACAAGGTGAAGGGTCGGACTAATGAAAAACTGTTTTTT

V: TRBV5-1
size: .
J: TRBJ2-5
D: .
CDR3: CASSLNSDRLGETQYF
DNA: TGCGCCAGCAGCTTGAACTCCGACAGGTTGGGGGAGACCCAGTACTTC

V: TRBV19
size: .
J: TRBJ2-7
D: .
CDR3: CASSTTGGRTYEQYF
DNA: TGTGCCAGTAGTACCACGGGGGGCCGAACCTACGAGCAGTACTTC

V: TRBV6-6
size: .
J: TRBJ2-1
D: TRBD2
CDR3: CASSPTRGGAGNEQFF
DNA: TGTGCCAGCAGCCCCACCCGCGGGGGGGCGGGTAATGAGCAGTTCTTC

V: TRBV2
size: once
J: TRBJ2-7
D: .
CDR3: CASSEGGGWGFSYEQYF
DNA: TGTGCCAGCAGTGAAGGCGGCGGGTGGGGGTTCTCCTACGAGCAGTACTTC